A selection of T cell receptor beta chains follows, all from one sample in a study of control samples from healthy donors and cancer patients. TCRdb's table, derived via immunoSEQ multiplex PCR, lists solely in-frame clones and lacks some. Counted here are 78,000 or so clones, roughly 84% occurring once; the ten biggest clones make up about 4.2%. Sequencing was done on a sample of blood. All receptors derive from a woman in her forties or fifties in good health. Each CDR3 is given with its conserved first and last residue. A D gene is named only where the DNA matches it firmly. Clone size is not always given. Where it is, it says once, few, many or a class for expanded clones.

size	V	J	D	CDR3	DNA
many	TRBV29-1	TRBJ1-3	.	CSVAGSSGNTIYF	TGCAGCGTTGCGGGGAGCTCTGGAAACACCATATATTTT
.	TRBV5-1	TRBJ2-5	.	CASSEGDFKETQYF	TGCGCCAGCAGCGAGGGGGACTTTAAAGAGACCCAGTACTTC
.	TRBV27	TRBJ2-1	.	CASSSRVYNEQFF	TGTGCCAGCAGCTCCAGGGTCTACAATGAGCAGTTCTTC
.	TRBV11-2	TRBJ1-6	.	CASSSGRQLLHF	TGTGCCAGCAGCTCTGGGCGGCAGCTCCTCCACTTT
.	TRBV27	TRBJ1-6	TRBD1	CASSPDRTWNSPLHF	TGTGCCAGCAGTCCGGACAGGACCTGGAATTCACCCCTCCACTTT
.	TRBV19	TRBJ2-4	TRBD2	CASSSPHSGRGNIQYF	TGTGCCAGTAGTTCTCCCCATAGCGGGAGGGGGAACATTCAGTACTTC
.	TRBV6-5	TRBJ1-5	.	CASSYSHGSNQPQHF	TGTGCCAGCAGTTACTCGCACGGTAGCAATCAGCCCCAGCATTTT
.	TRBV7-2	TRBJ1-1	.	CASSLAGTSNTEAFF	TGTGCCAGCAGCTTAGCCGGGACCTCGAACACTGAAGCTTTCTTT
.	TRBV6-5	TRBJ2-7	.	CASSYSLAGTSYEQYF	TGTGCCAGCAGTTACTCTTTGGCGGGGACCTCCTACGAGCAGTACTTC
.	TRBV6-1	TRBJ2-2	.	CASSEAASLGGELFF	TGTGCCAGCAGTGAAGCGGCTAGTTTAGGCGGGGAGCTGTTTTTT
.	TRBV9	TRBJ1-2	TRBD1	CASSVEGQPNYGYTF	TGTGCCAGCAGCGTAGAGGGACAGCCTAACTATGGCTACACCTTC
.	TRBV18	TRBJ2-7	.	CASSPRADEQYF	TGTGCCAGCTCACCACGGGCGGACGAGCAGTACTTC
.	TRBV19	TRBJ1-1	.	CASSGGFHEAFF	TGTGCCAGTAGTGGGGGATTCCATGAAGCTTTCTTT
.	TRBV5-1	TRBJ1-5	TRBD1	CASSSGTGGGQPQHF	TGCGCCAGCAGCTCAGGGACAGGGGGTGGGCAGCCCCAGCATTTT
.	TRBV28	TRBJ2-1	.	CASSLGNEQFF	TGTGCCAGCAGCCTAGGCAATGAGCAGTTCTTC
.	TRBV28	TRBJ2-6	.	CASSSGANVLTF	TGTGCCAGCAGTTCCGGGGCCAACGTCCTGACTTTC
.	TRBV7-3	TRBJ2-3	TRBD1	CASSLFGQDSDTQYF	TGTGCCAGCAGCTTATTCGGACAGGACTCGGATACGCAGTATTTT
.	TRBV18	TRBJ1-2	.	CASSRRDSGQIFYYGYTF	TGTGCCAGCTCCCGAAGGGACTCGGGACAAATTTTCTACTATGGCTACACCTTC
.	TRBV25-1	TRBJ2-3	.	CASSRVWRDTQYF	TGTGCCAGCAGCCGGGTCTGGCGTGATACGCAGTATTTT
.	TRBV3-1/TRBV3-2	TRBJ1-2	.	CASSDGRGRYGYTF	TGTGCCAGCAGCGACGGCCGGGGCCGCTATGGCTACACCTTC